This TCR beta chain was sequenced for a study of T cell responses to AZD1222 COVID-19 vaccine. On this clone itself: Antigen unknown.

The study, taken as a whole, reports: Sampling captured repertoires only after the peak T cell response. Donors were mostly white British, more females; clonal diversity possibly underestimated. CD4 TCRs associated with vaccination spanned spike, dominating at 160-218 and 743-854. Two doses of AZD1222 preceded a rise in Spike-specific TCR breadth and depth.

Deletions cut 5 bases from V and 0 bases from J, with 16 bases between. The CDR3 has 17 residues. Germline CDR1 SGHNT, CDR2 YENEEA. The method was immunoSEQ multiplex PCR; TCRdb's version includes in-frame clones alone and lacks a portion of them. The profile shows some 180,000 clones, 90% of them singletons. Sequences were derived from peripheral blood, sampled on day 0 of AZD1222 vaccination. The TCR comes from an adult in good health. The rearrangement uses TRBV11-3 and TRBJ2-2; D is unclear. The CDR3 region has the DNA TGTGCCAGCAGCCTATCCGGCTTAGATACGAACACCGGGGAGCTGTTTTTT. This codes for CASSLSGLDTNTGELFF. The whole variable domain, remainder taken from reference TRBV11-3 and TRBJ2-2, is EAGVVQSPRYKIIEKKQPVAFWCNPISGHNTLYWYLQNLGQGPELLIRYENEEAVDDSQLPKDRFSAERLKGVDSTLKIQPAELGDSAVYLCASSLSGLDTNTGELFFGEGSRLTVL.